This T cell receptor beta chain was obtained from a study of shared clonotypes between healthy human individuals. Study conclusions and caveats: Naive CD4 clonotype sharing across several donors was 4% to 5.5%.

Method: immunoSEQ multiplex PCR; TCRdb's copy keeps in-frame clones and lacks some. The sample yields roughly 550,000 clones, about 95% seen once. Trimming cost V 5 bases and J 2 bases, with 13 bases left between them. The germline V gene has CDR1 MDHEN and CDR2 SYDVKM. This CDR3 spans 16 amino acids. As for this clone: The antigen is undetermined.

Only CD45RO-negative cells positively selected for CCR7 counted as naive CD8 cells, so terminally differentiated effector memory CD45RA+ cells were excluded. Only Caucasian adults living in Nashville, Tennessee made up the donor group. The receptor's source is a woman in her 30s in good health. This chain joins TRBV28 and TRBJ1-6; a weak D match, TRBD1 (5 bases). The sequenced material came from naive CD8+ T cells sorted from blood. CDR3 loop: CASSRPGRTYNSPLHF. Here the CDR3 DNA reads TGTGCCAGCAGTCGTCCGGGACGGACCTATAATTCACCCCTCCACTTT. The whole variable domain, filled in from reference TRBV28 and TRBJ1-6, reads DVKVTQSSRYLVKRTGEKVFLECVQDMDHENMFWYRQDPGLGLRLIYFSYDVKMKEKGDIPEGYSVSREKKERFSLILESASTNQTSMYLCASSRPGRTYNSPLHFGNGTRLTVT.